What follows are 23 T cell receptor beta chains derived from one specimen sequenced in a study of T cell responses to AZD1222 COVID-19 vaccine. Profiling relied on immunoSEQ multiplex PCR, and the TCRdb table lists in-frame clones only, not all of them. The table includes some 170,000 clones, around nine tenths detected once. The specimen comprised peripheral blood, sampled on day 0 of AZD1222 vaccination. These receptors were obtained from an adult in good health.

The chain recombines TRBV30 with TRBJ1-6; D is possibly TRBD1 (5 bases). Per germline, CDR1 GTSNPN and CDR2 SVGIG (reference sequence). Trimming took 0 bases from V and 9 from J, leaving 12 bases between them. This CDR3 region has 14 residues. This CDR3 reads CAWSVGGEFSPLHF. The CDR3, as DNA: TGTGCCTGGAGTGTTGGAGGGGAGTTTTCACCCCTCCACTTT. The full variable domain, completed using reference TRBV30 and TRBJ1-6, is SQTIHQWPATLVQPVGSPLSLECTVEGTSNPNLYWYRQAAGRGLQLLFYSVGIGQISSEVPQNLSASRPQDRQFILSSKKLLLSDSGFYLCAWSVGGEFSPLHFGNGTRLTVT.

The chain joins TRBV11-2 to TRBJ1-4; tentative D call: TRBD1 (6 bases). CDR3 size: 15 residues. Trimming stripped 3 bases from V and 5 bases from J, with 13 bases between. The germline V gene has CDR1 SGHAT and CDR2 FQNNGV. This chain's CDR3 is CASSFSTGANEKLFF. The DNA of the CDR3 is TGTGCCAGCAGCTTTTCTACGGGGGCGAATGAAAAACTGTTTTTT. The entire variable domain, with the rest obtained from reference TRBV11-2 and TRBJ1-4, is as follows: EAGVAQSPRYKIIEKRQSVAFWCNPISGHATLYWYQQILGQGPKLLIQFQNNGVVDDSQLPKDRFSAERLKGVDSTLKIQPAKLEDSAVYLCASSFSTGANEKLFFGSGTQLSVL.

The chain links TRBV6-5 to TRBJ1-2; 8 bases map to TRBD1. Germline CDR1 is MNHEY and CDR2 is SVGAGI. After removal of 7 bases from V and 4 bases from J, the junction contained 8 bases not matched to a gene. CDR3 length: 14 amino acids. The CDR3 loop is CASKFEDRGYGYTF. The CDR3 bases are TGTGCCAGCAAGTTTGAAGACAGGGGCTATGGCTACACCTTC.

The CDR3 DNA sequence: TGTGCCACCAGTGATTTTTCGATGAACTATGGCTACACCTTC. Its protein is CATSDFSMNYGYTF. The chain employs TRBV24-1 and TRBJ1-2; the D is unclear. Trimming cost V 1 base and J 2 bases, with 7 bases left between them. The CDR3 totals 14 residues. Germline loops: CDR1 KGHDR, CDR2 SFDVKD.

V and J are TRBV14 and TRBJ2-3; unclear D gene. V lost 0 bases and J 0 bases, leaving 13 bases between the germline ends. The CDR3 runs to 17 residues. Looked up from germline, CDR1 is SGHDN and CDR2 is FVKESK. CDR3 coding DNA: TGTGCCAGCAGCCAAGATCTTGGAGAAGCTAGCACAGATACGCAGTATTTT. Its translation: CASSQDLGEASTDTQYF.

This clone appeared a single time. V is TRBV7-2 and J is TRBJ2-7; 11 positions match TRBD2. V trimming: 3 bases; J trimming: 4 bases; junction bases outside the gene matches: 5. The V gene's germline CDR1 is SGHTA and CDR2 FQGNSA. This CDR3 is built from 15 residues. The CDR3 DNA reads TGTGCCAGCAGCTTCACTAGCGGGAGTTTGTACGAGCAGTACTTC. Translation: CASSFTSGSLYEQYF.

This chain uses TRBV10-3 with TRBJ1-1; no clear D. CDR3 length: 13 residues. Germline V gene lookup returns CDR1 ENHRY and CDR2 SYGVKD. Trimming left V 4 bases short and J 5 bases short, with 11 bases between. The CDR3 DNA is TGTGCCATCAGTGGGCCGGGTGGGACTGAAGCTTTCTTT. This sequence encodes CAISGPGGTEAFF.

CDR3 protein: CASSSGQGWDTEAFF. In DNA form, the CDR3 reads TGTGCCAGCAGCTCCGGACAGGGTTGGGACACTGAAGCTTTCTTT. V is TRBV5-6 and J is TRBJ1-1, with 8 bases identical to TRBD1. The germline V gene has CDR1 SGHDT and CDR2 YYEEEE. Trimming cost V 3 bases and J 3 bases; bases outside gene matches: 7. There are 15 residues in the CDR3.

The chain uses TRBV28 and TRBJ2-7; no definite D call. Deletions cut 6 bases from V and 0 bases from J, with 12 bases between. Per the germline V gene, CDR1 is MDHEN and CDR2 is SYDVKM. The CDR3 is 14 amino acids. CDR3 region: CASRPELSSYEQYF. CDR3 coding DNA: TGTGCCAGCAGACCAGAACTTAGCTCCTACGAGCAGTACTTC.

This rearrangement joins TRBV7-3 to TRBJ2-2; D ambiguous. Germline V gives CDR1 SGHTA, CDR2 FQGTGA. Trimming took 5 bases from V and 2 from J, leaving 12 bases between them. The CDR3 runs to 15 residues. The CDR3 here is CASSRGALNTGELFF. The CDR3 DNA sequence: TGTGCCAGCAGCCGAGGAGCGTTAAACACCGGGGAGCTGTTTTTT.

This chain links TRBV5-1 with TRBJ1-6; unclear D gene. This CDR3 contains 13 residues. The V end lost 1 base, the J end lost 8 bases, and 7 bases lay between the germline ends. CDR1 and CDR2 from the germline V gene are SGHRS and YFSETQ. The DNA for the CDR3 is TGCGCCAGCAGCTTGAGCTTCGATTCACCCCTCCACTTT. Residues: CASSLSFDSPLHF.

The chain joins TRBV4-1 to TRBJ1-1; D not certain. CDR3 length: 16 amino acids. The V gene's germline CDR1 is MGHRA and CDR2 YSYEKL. Trimming pared 0 bases from V and 11 bases from J, leaving 22 bases between. The CDR3 DNA reads TGCGCCAGCAGCCAAGAGATTTCGGGCCGAAATGTTGGGGCTTTCTTT. The encoded protein is CASSQEISGRNVGAFF.

The V and J genes are TRBV19 and TRBJ1-5, with D tentatively TRBD1 (5 bases). Trimming shortened V by 3 bases and J by 2 bases, and 8 bases separated the two germline ends. Per germline, CDR1 LNHDA and CDR2 SQIVND (reference sequence). The CDR3 has 14 residues. The CDR3 protein is CASSIPRGNQPQHF. The CDR3 nucleotides read TGTGCCAGTAGTATCCCCAGGGGCAATCAGCCCCAGCATTTT.

This chain uses TRBV7-2 with TRBJ2-7, with D possibly matching TRBD2 (5 bases). The germline CDR1 and CDR2 sequences are SGHTA and FQGNSA. V lost 6 bases and J lost 4, with 10 bases in between. CDR3 length equals 12 residues. The CDR3 protein is CASSRDAYEQYF. The CDR3 bases are TGTGCCAGCAGTCGGGATGCGTACGAGCAGTACTTC. Full variable domain (rest looked up from reference TRBV7-2 and TRBJ2-7): GAGVSQSPSNKVTEKGKDVELRCDPISGHTALYWYRQSLGQGLEFLIYFQGNSAPDKSGLPSDRFSAERTGGSVSTLTIQRTQQEDSAVYLCASSRDAYEQYFGPGTRLTVT.

The chain is built from TRBV19 and TRBJ2-2; no firm D call. From germline, CDR1 is LNHDA and CDR2 SQIVND (reference sequence). The CDR3 covers 14 residues. V lost 2 bases, J lost 5 bases, and 9 bases lay in between. This CDR3 is CASSIMSETGELFF. Here the CDR3 DNA reads TGTGCCAGTAGTATAATGAGCGAAACCGGGGAGCTGTTTTTT. The full variable domain, rest sourced from reference TRBV19 and TRBJ2-2, is DGGITQSPKYLFRKEGQNVTLSCEQNLNHDAMYWYRQDPGQGLRLIYYSQIVNDFQKGDIAEGYSVSREKKESFPLTVTSAQKNPTAFYLCASSIMSETGELFFGEGSRLTVL.

The V and J genes are TRBV24-1 and TRBJ1-2, with unresolved D. From germline, CDR1 is KGHDR and CDR2 SFDVKD. The CDR3 is 12 residues long. Trimming cost V 3 bases and J 7 bases, with 8 bases left between them. CDR3 loop: CATSDIVLGYTF. The CDR3 DNA sequence: TGTGCCACCAGTGATATTGTCCTTGGCTACACCTTC.

This sequence joins TRBV6-2 or TRBV6-3 and TRBJ1-5, with 8 bases that match TRBD1. Germline lookup yields CDR1 MNHEY and CDR2 SVGEGT. V lost 5 bases to trimming and J lost 5 bases; unmatched junction nucleotides: 5. The CDR3 runs 14 residues. This CDR3 reads CASSALTGDQPQHF. The CDR3 DNA is TGTGCCAGCAGTGCCTTGACAGGGGATCAGCCCCAGCATTTT.

The gene calls are TRBV18 and TRBJ2-5; the D is unclear. The ends were cut back, 4 bases at V and 3 bases at J, with 9 bases in the middle. The CDR3 runs 13 residues. Germline V lookup: CDR1 KGHSH, CDR2 LQKENI. Here the CDR3 DNA reads TGTGCCAGCTCACGAACCATTGAAGAGACCCAGTACTTC. Its protein product is CASSRTIEETQYF.

The chain links TRBV14 to TRBJ2-1; perhaps TRBD2 as D (5 bases). CDR1 and CDR2 from the germline V gene are SGHDN and FVKESK. The V gene lost 4 bases and the J gene lost 4 bases, with 17 bases spanning the gap. The CDR3 runs to 16 residues. The CDR3 nucleotides are TGTGCCAGCAGCCCGATCTCGCGGGTGTTTTACAATGAGCAGTTCTTC. This encodes CASSPISRVFYNEQFF.

V usage is TRBV11-2 and J usage is TRBJ1-1, with D possibly TRBD1 on 6 matching bases. CDR1 is SGHAT, CDR2 FQNNGV, per germline. The CDR3 runs to 15 residues. Trimming pared 5 bases from V and 1 base from J, leaving 14 bases between. The DNA of the CDR3 is TGTGCCAGCAGCCCTACAGGGCTTAGGAACACTGAAGCTTTCTTT. This codes for CASSPTGLRNTEAFF.

This clone was counted between two and nine times. The V and J genes are TRBV29-1 and TRBJ2-3; D might be TRBD1 or TRBD2, each matching 5 bases. The CDR3 is made up of 13 amino acids. V dropped 5 bases and J dropped 9 bases, with 18 bases sitting between them. Germline loops: CDR1 SQVTM, CDR2 ANQGSEA. CDR3 loop: CSVPPRGLETQYF. The CDR3 nucleotides read TGCAGCGTTCCCCCCCGGGGCCTAGAAACGCAGTATTTT.

J is TRBJ2-2 and V is TRBV29-1, with no clear D. Looked up from germline, CDR1 is SQVTM and CDR2 is ANQGSEA. The CDR3 contains 13 residues. V was cut by 3 bases and J by 2 bases, with 7 bases left in between. The DNA of the CDR3 is TGCAGCGTTGACAGACTTAACACCGGGGAGCTGTTTTTT. This encodes CSVDRLNTGELFF.

V gene TRBV7-2 combines with J gene TRBJ2-3; no firm D call. The CDR3 contains 13 residues. V lost 3 bases to trimming and J lost 6 bases, with 10 bases between them. Germline CDR1 reads SGHTA; CDR2 reads FQGNSA. CDR3 bases: TGTGCCAGCAGCTTCGGGCGGTGGGATACGCAGTATTTT. It yields the protein CASSFGRWDTQYF.